These 18 T cell receptor beta chains share one sample of origin, sequenced in a study of T-cell memory formation after mild COVID-19. Each CDR3 protein is one row after TCRdb ran MiXCR on the 5' RACE reads. The table lists around 250,000 distinct CDR3 sequences, around 15% of them singletons. Sequencing was performed on PBMCs or a T cell subset sorted from them (not recorded which). All receptors come from a man younger than 30 who had mild COVID-19 (a few samples of this study predate the infection). Cell type and time point are not known.

This clonotype was counted ten times or more. The chain carries TRBV5-1 and TRBJ2-5; 8 nucleotides agree with TRBD1. J was trimmed by 2 bases and V by 3 bases; bases with no gene match: 3. Germline-derived CDR1 and CDR2 are SGHRS and YFSETQ. This CDR3 spans 14 amino acids. The CDR3 nucleotides are TGCGCCAGCAGCTCTCGACAGGGGCAAGAGACCCAGTACTTC. As protein: CASSSRQGQETQYF. The full variable domain, in which reference TRBV5-1 and TRBJ2-5 provide the parts outside the CDR3, is KAGVTQTPRYLIKTRGQQVTLSCSPISGHRSVSWYQQTPGQGLQFLFEYFSETQRNKGNFPGRFSGRQFSNSRSEMNVSTLELGDSALYLCASSSRQGQETQYFGPGTRLLVL.

The V call is TRBV21-1, the J call TRBJ1-2. TRBV21-1 is noted as a pseudogene. The CDR3 has 12 amino acids. The CDR3 loop is CASGGSFYGYTF. In nucleotides, the CDR3 is TGTGCCAGCGGAGGATCTTTCTATGGCTACACCTTC.

The rearrangement joins TRBV28 to TRBJ2-1; 10 bases fit TRBD2. The CDR3 is 15 amino acids. The germline gives CDR1 MDHEN, CDR2 SYDVKM. The V gene end was trimmed by 3 bases and the J gene end by 4 bases; junction bases not matched to a gene: 3. The CDR3 DNA reads as TGTGCCAGCAGTTTGGGACTAGCGCTGTACAATGAGCAGTTCTTC. It codes for CASSLGLALYNEQFF.

This clonotype was seen a handful of times. The J gene is TRBJ1-1, the V gene TRBV12-3 or TRBV12-4; D unclear. V lost 8 bases, J lost 6 bases, and 13 bases lay in between. This CDR3 is 12 amino acids long. CDR3: CASSMTGAEAFF. In DNA form, the CDR3 reads TGTGCCAGCTCAATGACGGGCGCTGAAGCTTTCTTT.

The chain links TRBV5-1 to TRBJ2-2; D unclear. The germline V gene encodes CDR1 SGHRS and CDR2 YFSETQ. The CDR3 covers 15 residues. Trimming shortened V by 1 base and J by 4 bases, and 11 bases separated the two germline ends. The CDR3 coding sequence is TGCGCCAGCAGCTTGCAAGATTCAGGCACCGGGGAGCTGTTTTTT. This sequence encodes CASSLQDSGTGELFF.

The table lists this clonotype with a few counts. V and J are TRBV7-9 and TRBJ2-5; D is unresolved. Germline V CDR1 and CDR2: SEHNR, FQNEAQ (reference sequence). The V and J ends lost 4 bases and 5 bases respectively, with 14 bases between them. CDR3 length equals 14 residues. CDR3 region: CASSYPLIQETQYF. Written as DNA, the CDR3 is TGTGCCAGCAGCTACCCACTTATCCAGGAGACCCAGTACTTC.

This clonotype has a handful of counts. This chain connects TRBV6-5 to TRBJ2-3; 10 nucleotides line up with TRBD2. Losses at the gene ends were 4 bases for V and 4 bases for J; bases not matched to a gene: 8. CDR1 MNHEY and CDR2 SVGAGI come from the germline V gene. The CDR3 sequence is 16 residues long. CDR3 loop: CASSSRASGGPDTQYF. DNA for the CDR3: TGTGCCAGCAGTTCCAGGGCTAGCGGGGGTCCAGATACGCAGTATTTT.

The rearrangement uses TRBV2 and TRBJ1-2; D call uncertain. Germline CDR1 reads SNHLY; CDR2 reads FYNNEI. The CDR3 is made up of 15 amino acids. V gave up 2 bases and J gave up 0 bases, with 10 bases separating them. The CDR3 sequence: CASSENAGTNYGYTF. The CDR3 DNA sequence: TGTGCCAGCAGTGAAAATGCCGGGACTAACTATGGCTACACCTTC. The variable domain in full, with the rest retrieved from reference TRBV2 and TRBJ1-2, is EPEVTQTPSHQVTQMGQEVILRCVPISNHLYFYWYRQILGQKVEFLVSFYNNEISEKSEIFDDQFSVERPDGSNFTLKIRSTKLEDSAMYFCASSENAGTNYGYTFGSGTRLTVV.

The V and J genes are TRBV28 and TRBJ1-1; 7 bases map to TRBD1. The germline gives CDR1 MDHEN, CDR2 SYDVKM. There are 15 residues in the CDR3. V lost 6 bases to trimming and J lost 0 bases; unmatched junction nucleotides: 7. This CDR3 reads CASRLGTAMNTEAFF. Here the CDR3 DNA reads TGTGCCAGCAGATTAGGGACAGCCATGAACACTGAAGCTTTCTTT.

This clonotype was seen a few times. This chain connects TRBV6-2 or TRBV6-3 to TRBJ1-5; a weak D match, TRBD1 (5 bases). The CDR3 length is 14 residues. The V end lost 4 bases, the J end lost 3 bases, and 10 bases lay between the germline ends. Per the germline V gene, CDR1 is MNHEY and CDR2 is SVGEGT. The DNA of the CDR3 is TGTGCCAGCAGTTGGACAAGGAACAATCAGCCCCAGCATTTT. It specifies CASSWTRNNQPQHF.

The chain carries TRBV30 and TRBJ2-3, with 7 bases fitting TRBD2. Germline V gene lookup returns CDR1 GTSNPN and CDR2 SVGIG (reference sequence). With 2 bases clipped from V and 8 bases from J, the junction kept 10 bases outside the gene matches. This CDR3 has 14 residues. The chain's CDR3 is CAWSLGAGSGTQYF. Here the CDR3 DNA reads TGTGCCTGGAGTCTAGGAGCGGGGTCCGGTACGCAGTATTTT.

This clonotype was seen a few times. This sequence joins TRBV7-2 and TRBJ2-5; the D gene could be TRBD1 or TRBD2 (6 bases each). The germline gives CDR1 SGHTA, CDR2 FQGNSA. Trimming pared 5 bases from V and 5 bases from J, leaving 18 bases between. The CDR3 has 15 amino acids. CDR3 nucleotides: TGTGCCAGCAGCCCCGGCGGAGGGCAGGGGGAGACCCAGTACTTC. Translated: CASSPGGGQGETQYF.

This clonotype has a count of ten or more. The genes are TRBV27 and TRBJ2-1; D gene uncertain. Germline CDR1 is MNHEY and CDR2 is SMNVEV (reference sequence). The CDR3 has 11 amino acids. V lost 8 bases, J lost 8 bases, and 10 bases lay in between. The CDR3 reads CASRRYDEQFF. DNA of the CDR3: TGTGCCAGCCGAAGGTACGATGAGCAGTTCTTC.

This clonotype came up a few times. The chain recombines TRBV6-5 with TRBJ1-3; no firm D call. The CDR3 extends over 15 amino acids. V gave up 2 bases and J gave up 0 bases, with 8 bases separating them. Germline CDR1 is MNHEY and CDR2 is SVGAGI. As DNA, the CDR3 is TGTGCCAGCAGTTACGGACGGTACTCTGGAAACACCATATATTTT. Translation gives CASSYGRYSGNTIYF.

The rearrangement links TRBV25-1 to TRBJ1-5; 9 positions match TRBD1. The CDR3 has 13 residues. Germline CDR1 is MGHDK and CDR2 is SYGVNS. The ends lost 4 bases at V and 9 bases at J; junction bases unmatched: 4. CDR3 residues: CASSGTGDGPQHF. The CDR3 bases are TGTGCCAGCAGTGGGACAGGGGATGGGCCCCAGCATTTT.

The sample holds a few counts of this clonotype. This chain uses TRBV5-1 with TRBJ2-2; the D gene is possibly TRBD1 (5 bases). Germline CDR1 reads SGHRS; CDR2 reads YFSETQ. The CDR3 spans 15 residues. The V gene lost 4 bases and the J gene lost 4 bases, with 14 bases spanning the gap. The CDR3 DNA follows: TGCGCCAGCAGCAGCCAGGGTTTAGGCACCGGGGAGCTGTTTTTT. Encoded protein: CASSSQGLGTGELFF. The variable domain in full, with the rest retrieved from reference TRBV5-1 and TRBJ2-2, is KAGVTQTPRYLIKTRGQQVTLSCSPISGHRSVSWYQQTPGQGLQFLFEYFSETQRNKGNFPGRFSGRQFSNSRSEMNVSTLELGDSALYLCASSSQGLGTGELFFGEGSRLTVL.

The V gene is TRBV12-3 or TRBV12-4, the J gene TRBJ1-2; D possibly corresponds to TRBD1 (5 bases). The CDR3 covers 15 residues. The ends were cut back, 1 base at V and 3 bases at J, with 12 bases in the middle. In DNA, the CDR3 is TGTGCCAGCAGTTTAGGGTCCGGGGCCGACTATGGCTACACCTTC. Its translation: CASSLGSGADYGYTF.

The table lists this clonotype with a few counts. The V gene is TRBV27, the J gene TRBJ2-7; 11 bases agree with TRBD1. The CDR3 runs 16 residues. With V trimmed by 7 bases and J by 2 bases, 10 bases remained unmatched. Germline loops: CDR1 MNHEY, CDR2 SMNVEV (reference sequence). As DNA, the CDR3 is TGTGCCAGCATTAGTAAGCGGGACAGGGGGACCTACGAGCAGTACGTC. It codes for CASISKRDRGTYEQYV.